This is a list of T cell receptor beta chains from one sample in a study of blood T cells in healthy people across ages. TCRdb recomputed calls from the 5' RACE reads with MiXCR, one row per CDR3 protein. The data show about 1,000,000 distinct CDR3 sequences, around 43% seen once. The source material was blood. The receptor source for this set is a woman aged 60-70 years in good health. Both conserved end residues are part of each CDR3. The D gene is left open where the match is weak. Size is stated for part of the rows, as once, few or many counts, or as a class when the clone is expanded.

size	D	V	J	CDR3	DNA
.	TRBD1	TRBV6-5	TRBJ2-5	CADSGTGEYGQYF	TGTGCCGACAGTGGTACAGGGGAATACGGGCAGTACTTC
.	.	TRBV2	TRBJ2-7	CASSVGGRSSYEQYF	TGTGCCAGCAGTGTAGGCGGCAGGAGCTCCTACGAGCAGTACTTC
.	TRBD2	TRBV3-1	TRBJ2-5	CASSPGLAGSRQETQYF	TGTGCCAGCAGCCCAGGACTAGCGGGGAGCCGTCAAGAGACCCAGTACTTC
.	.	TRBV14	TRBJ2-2	CASRRGPSTGELFF	TGTGCCAGCCGGCGGGGCCCGAGCACCGGGGAGCTGTTTTTT
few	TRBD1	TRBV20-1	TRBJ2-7	CSAMTGDAEGSDPLGGYEQYF	TGCAGTGCTATGACAGGGGACGCCGAAGGTAGCGACCCCTTAGGGGGATACGAGCAGTACTTC
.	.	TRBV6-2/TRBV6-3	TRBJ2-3	CASSRLDSSTDTQYF	TGTGCCAGCAGCCGACTCGACAGTAGCACAGATACGCAGTATTTT
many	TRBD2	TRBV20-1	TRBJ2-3	CSARDLADSTDTQYF	TGCAGTGCTAGAGACCTAGCGGATAGCACAGATACGCAGTATTTT
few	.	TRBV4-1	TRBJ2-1	CASSQSNNEQFF	TGCGCCAGCAGCCAAAGTAACAATGAGCAGTTCTTC
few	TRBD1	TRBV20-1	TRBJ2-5	CSATGQGETQYF	TGCAGTGCCACGGGACAGGGAGAGACCCAGTACTTC
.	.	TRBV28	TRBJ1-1	CASSPPVGDTEAFF	TGTGCCAGCAGTCCTCCCGTGGGAGACACTGAAGCTTTCTTT
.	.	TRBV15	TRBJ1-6	CATSRDRENNSPLHF	TGTGCCACCAGCAGAGATCGGGAGAATAATTCACCCCTCCACTTT
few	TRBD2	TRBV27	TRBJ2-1	CASSLTSGSADEQFF	TGTGCCAGCAGCCTTACTAGCGGGAGCGCGGATGAGCAGTTCTTC
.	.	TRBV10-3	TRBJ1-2	CAISIGQSYGYTF	TGTGCCATCAGTATTGGACAAAGCTATGGCTACACCTTC
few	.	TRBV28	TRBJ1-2	CASSLSVATSGYTF	TGTGCCAGCAGTTTATCTGTCGCTACCTCTGGCTACACCTTC
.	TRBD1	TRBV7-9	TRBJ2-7	CASSPTQGISYEQYF	TGTGCCAGCAGCCCCACACAGGGGATCTCCTACGAGCAGTACTTC
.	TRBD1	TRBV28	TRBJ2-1	CASSLMGTGGESEQFF	TGTGCCAGCAGTTTGATGGGGACAGGGGGGGAAAGTGAGCAGTTCTTC
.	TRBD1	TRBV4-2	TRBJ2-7	CASSQDGGTGYEQYF	TGTGCCAGCAGCCAAGATGGGGGGACAGGATACGAGCAGTACTTC
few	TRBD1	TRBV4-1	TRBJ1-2	CASSQPGGSGYTF	TGCGCCAGCAGCCAACCAGGGGGCTCTGGCTACACCTTC
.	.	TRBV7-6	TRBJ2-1	CASSLAGNKDHEQFF	TGTGCCAGCAGCTTAGCGGGGAACAAAGACCATGAGCAGTTCTTC
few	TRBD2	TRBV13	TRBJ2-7	CASSLSSIGTSGNYEQYF	TGTGCCAGCAGCTTAAGCTCTATTGGGACTAGCGGGAACTACGAGCAGTACTTC
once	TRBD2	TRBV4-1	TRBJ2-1	CASSQSWTSGSRYEQFF	TGCGCCAGCAGCCAATCCTGGACTAGCGGGAGTAGGTATGAGCAGTTCTTC
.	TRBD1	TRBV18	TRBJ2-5	CASSHGQAQETQYF	TGTGCCAGCTCACATGGACAGGCCCAGGAGACCCAGTACTTC
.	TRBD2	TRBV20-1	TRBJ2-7	CSGNRLAGGEQYF	TGCAGCGGAAATCGACTAGCGGGAGGCGAGCAGTACTTC
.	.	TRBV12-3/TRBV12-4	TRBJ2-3	CASRIQGRGTDTQYF	TGTGCCAGCAGGATACAGGGGAGGGGCACAGATACGCAGTATTTT